This is a list of T cell receptor beta chains from one sample in a study of early T cells in non-severe SARS-CoV-2 infection. TCRdb re-derived calls from the 5' RACE reads in MiXCR, one entry per CDR3 protein. The sample gives tens of thousands of distinct CDR3 sequences, 5.4% of which show up once; approximately 5.1% is in the top ten. Sequencing used whole blood, obtained at baseline. The receptors were sampled from an adult who was a healthcare worker with PCR-confirmed SARS-CoV-2 infection or an uninfected control (not recorded which). CDR3s include the opening cysteine and the closing phenylalanine or tryptophan. The D gene is left open where the match is weak. Not every row has a clone size; where given, it reads once, few, many or a size class.

many,TRBV7-3,-,TRBJ2-1,TGTGCCAGCAGCTTAAGGGGGAACTCCTACAATGAGCAGTTCTTC,CASSLRGNSYNEQFF
many,TRBV10-3,-,TRBJ1-5,TGTGCCATCAGTGATGAAGGGAATCAGCCCCAGCATTTT,CAISDEGNQPQHF
many,TRBV30,TRBD2,TRBJ2-1,TGTGCCTGGAGTGTGGGGCTAGCGGGGAAGAATGAGCAGTTCTTC,CAWSVGLAGKNEQFF
many,TRBV7-9,TRBD1,TRBJ1-3,TGTGCCAGCGGGCCCGGGACAGGGTCTGGAAACACCATATATTTT,CASGPGTGSGNTIYF
few,TRBV6-2/TRBV6-3,-,TRBJ2-7,TGTGCCAGCAGTTATAGGATCGACAGTGCCGGCGAGCAGTACTTC,CASSYRIDSAGEQYF
-,TRBV20-1,-,TRBJ2-5,TGCAGTGCTAGCAAGAACAGGGCGTACCAAGAGACCCAGTACTTC,CSASKNRAYQETQYF
many,TRBV7-6,-,TRBJ2-3,TGTGCCAGCAGCGGGGGGGCGCACGGCGCAGATACGCAGTATTTT,CASSGGAHGADTQYF
-,TRBV2,-,TRBJ2-7,TGTGCCAGCAGTGAACAGGGGATGGGCGAGCAGTACTTC,CASSEQGMGEQYF
few,TRBV11-2,TRBD2,TRBJ2-1,TGTGCCAGCAGCTTAGTGGTTCGGCGGGAGTGGCAGTTCTTC,CASSLVVRREWQFF
many,TRBV20-1,TRBD2,TRBJ2-7,TGCAGTGCTAGAGACGGGGGGGTGTCCTACGAGCAGTACTTC,CSARDGGVSYEQYF
many,TRBV12-3/TRBV12-4,TRBD1,TRBJ1-4,TGTGCCAGCAGTTGGGGACAGGGGGGTGAAAAACTGTTTTTT,CASSWGQGGEKLFF
many,TRBV28,TRBD1,TRBJ1-6,TGTGCCAGCAGAAGACCGACAGGGGCAGGAGGATCACCCCTCCACTTT,CASRRPTGAGGSPLHF
few,TRBV7-9,-,TRBJ2-3,TGTGCCAGCAGCTACGGGACTTCTGATACGCAGTATTTT,CASSYGTSDTQYF
few,TRBV24-1,TRBD2,TRBJ2-7,TGTGCCACCAGTGATAGCGGGGCCTACGAGCAGTACTTC,CATSDSGAYEQYF
many,TRBV7-8,-,TRBJ2-7,TGTGCCAGCAGCTCCACTCGGTACGAGCAGTACTTC,CASSSTRYEQYF
many,TRBV30,-,TRBJ1-3,TGTGCCTGGGAGGAAGGTGGATCTGGAAACACCATATATTTT,CAWEEGGSGNTIYF
-,TRBV19,-,TRBJ2-7,TGTGCCAGTAGTATGCTGCGGAACTACGAGCAGTACTTC,CASSMLRNYEQYF
many,TRBV24-1,-,TRBJ2-2,TGTGCCACCAGCCGGGGGAACACCGGGGAGCTGTTTTTT,CATSRGNTGELFF
many,TRBV6-5,TRBD2,TRBJ2-3,TGTGCCAGCAGTTACTCCGGGACTAGCGGCGCAGATACGCAGTATTTT,CASSYSGTSGADTQYF
many,TRBV28,-,TRBJ1-4,TGTGCCAGCATAGGGTCTGAAAAACTGTTTTTT,CASIGSEKLFF
-,TRBV12-3/TRBV12-4,-,TRBJ1-1,TGTGCCAGCAGACCGCCCGGACGGTGGAACACTGAAGCTTTCTTT,CASRPPGRWNTEAFF
many,TRBV12-3/TRBV12-4,-,TRBJ1-1,TGTGCCAGCAGTTTGATGAAGTGGGCCATAGGCGCTGAAGCTTTCTTT,CASSLMKWAIGAEAFF
many,TRBV6-5,-,TRBJ2-3,TGTGCCAGCAGAAAGACCGGGACGCAGTATTTT,CASRKTGTQYF
many,TRBV7-7,-,TRBJ2-5,TGTGCCAGCAGCTCACCGTCGGGGAAGACCCAGTACTTC,CASSSPSGKTQYF
many,TRBV10-3,-,TRBJ2-5,TGTGCCATCAGTGAGTTATTGGAAGAGACCCAGTACTTC,CAISELLEETQYF
-,TRBV5-1,-,TRBJ1-2,TGCGCCAGCAGCTTGGAAGGCGGAAACTATGGCTACACCTTC,CASSLEGGNYGYTF
many,TRBV10-3,-,TRBJ2-7,TGTGCCATCAGTGAGCGGGAAGAGCGCGAGCAGTACTTC,CAISEREEREQYF
many,TRBV12-3/TRBV12-4,-,TRBJ1-5,TGTGCCAGCAGTTTTAATGGGAATCAGCCCCAGCATTTT,CASSFNGNQPQHF
-,TRBV25-1,TRBD2,TRBJ2-3,TGTGCCAGCAGTGAATCTGTGGGCGGGAGGACCACTAGCACAGATACGCAGTATTTT,CASSESVGGRTTSTDTQYF